This passage covers 6 T cell receptor beta chains from one sample sequenced in a study of a mutant IDH1 vaccine in newly diagnosed glioma. The antigens of these receptors remain unknown. The time point here: week 11, during vaccination. Topical imiquimod accompanied each vaccine dose, which consisted of 300 ug of mutant IDH1 20-mer peptide. Profiling relied on immunoSEQ multiplex PCR, and the TCRdb table lists in-frame clones only, not all of them. This table holds under 150,000 clones, almost 90% found once. Material: PBMCs, obtained from a glioma patient whose treatment included an IDH1 peptide vaccine. The receptor source for this set is a woman in her forties or fifties with glioma.

The V gene is TRBV6-1, the J gene TRBJ1-4; D remains ambiguous. Germline CDR1 is MNHNS and CDR2 is SASEGT. The CDR3 sequence is 14 residues long. Deletions cut 6 bases from V and 8 bases from J, with 16 bases between. The CDR3: CASSLTGPGEKLFF. For the CDR3, the DNA is TGTGCCAGCAGCCTTACCGGGCCGGGGGAAAAACTGTTTTTT.

The chain couples TRBV5-6 to TRBJ2-6; TRBD1 aligns across 7 bases. CDR3 length: 17 amino acids. The V segment lost 1 base and the J segment 1 base; nucleotides outside the gene matches: 5. The V gene's germline CDR1 is SGHDT and CDR2 YYEEEE. CDR3 residues: CASSLMATGSGANVLTF. DNA of the CDR3: TGTGCCAGCAGCTTGATGGCGACAGGGTCTGGGGCCAACGTCCTGACTTTC.

The chain is built from TRBV7-8 and TRBJ2-7; D gene uncertain. V was cut by 1 base and J by 3 bases, with 1 base left in between. CDR3 length: 11 amino acids. CDR1 is SGHVS and CDR2 is FQNEAQ in the germline V gene. CDR3 in DNA: TGTGCCAGCAGCTTAGTCTACGAGCAGTACTTC. Amino acid sequence: CASSLVYEQYF.

On this clone itself: The junction does not match germline at one end; this may be a read error. The chain has TRBV2 and TRBJ1-3, with D maybe TRBD1 (6 bases). Germline V lookup: CDR1 SNHLY, CDR2 FYNNEI. There are 12 residues in the CDR3. The DNA of the CDR3 is TGTGCCAGCAGGGATCCCGGGACAAATCTCTGGTTT. Encoded protein: CASRDPGTNLWF. Combining the CDR3 with reference TRBV2 and TRBJ1-3 gives the whole variable domain EPEVTQTPSHQVTQMGQEVILRCVPISNHLYFYWYRQILGQKVEFLVSFYNNEISEKSEIFDDQFSVERPDGSNFTLKIRSTKLEDSAMYFCASRDPGTNLWFGEGSWLTVV.

The chain links TRBV19 to TRBJ1-5, with 8 positions matching TRBD1. J was trimmed by 5 bases and V by 5 bases; bases with no gene match: 8. This CDR3 comprises 15 residues. Germline values: CDR1 LNHDA, CDR2 SQIVND (reference sequence). In DNA form, the CDR3 reads TGTGCCAGTAGTGTCGGACAGGGCTTTGATCAGCCCCAGCATTTT. Translated: CASSVGQGFDQPQHF.

This chain joins TRBV27 and TRBJ1-4; D perhaps matches TRBD1 (5 bases). Trimming took 2 bases from V and 3 from J, leaving 16 bases between them. Germline values: CDR1 MNHEY, CDR2 SMNVEV (reference sequence). This CDR3 has 17 residues. The CDR3 nucleotides read TGTGCCAGCAGTTTACTCCCTCGCGGGGGAGCTAATGAAAAACTGTTTTTT. Translated, it gives CASSLLPRGGANEKLFF.